The T cell receptor beta chain described here comes from a study of breast tumors, draining lymph nodes, adjacent tissues. Axillary draining lymph nodes of breast cancer patients supplied the node samples. TCRdb redid the calling of the multiplex PCR reads with MiXCR, one entry per CDR3 protein. Of about 140,000 distinct CDR3 sequences in the sample, 30% to 35% were seen once. Germline CDR1 reads MNHNS; CDR2 reads SASEGT. Trimming cost V 8 bases and J 2 bases, with 12 bases left between them. CDR3 length equals 13 residues. The TCR originated in a female donor with breast cancer. Some clones in this sample may be carry-over from other donors' samples. The chain uses TRBV6-1 and TRBJ1-1, with D hard to call. The specimen was axillary lymph node tissue. The CDR3 here is CASGRRSNTEAFF. The CDR3 region has the DNA TGTGCCAGCGGGCGTAGGTCTAACACTGAAGCTTTCTTT.